These 23 T cell receptor beta chains share one sample of origin, sequenced in a study of Graves' ophthalmopathy and Graves' hyperthyroidism. Amplification of TCR beta CDR3 regions used RNA transcripts. The authors performed first-round RT-PCR with HTBI primers and then a second-round multiplex PCR. TCRdb re-called the multiplex PCR reads through MiXCR, storing one row per CDR3 protein. The sample has 1 million to 1.3 million distinct CDR3 sequences; about two fifths are singletons. The material sequenced was peripheral blood or thyroid tissue (not recorded which). The receptor set was obtained from an adult man with Graves' hyperthyroidism.

This chain links TRBV7-9 with TRBJ2-7, with 10 positions matching TRBD1. CDR3 length: 16 residues. The germline V gene encodes CDR1 SEHNR and CDR2 FQNEAQ (reference sequence). Trimming at V came to 4 bases and at J to 4 bases, leaving 10 bases not matched to a gene. The CDR3 spells CASSSSSGTGVYEQYF. Written as DNA, the CDR3 is TGTGCCAGCAGCTCCTCCTCCGGGACAGGGGTTTACGAGCAGTACTTC.

Note on this clonotype: This could be a read error, since a much larger clone is one nucleotide away. The chain carries TRBV7-2 and TRBJ2-7; D perhaps matches TRBD1 (6 bases). CDR1 and CDR2 from the germline V gene are SGHTA and FQGNSA. This CDR3 spans 15 amino acids. With 5 bases removed from V and 1 base from J, the gap between germline ends came to 15 bases. DNA of the CDR3: TGTGCCAGCAGCCGTAAGGGGGATGTATCCTACGAGCAGTACTTC. Translation: CASSRKGDVSYEQYF.

About this clonotype: Germline and junction disagree at one end, which may indicate a read error. This sequence joins TRBV12-3 or TRBV12-4 and TRBJ1-4; the D gene is possibly TRBD1 (6 bases). The CDR3 is 15 residues long. CDR3 sequence (DNA): TGTGCCAGCAGTCCTACAGGGAAGGCTAATGAAAAACTGCTTTTT. Its translation is CASSPTGKANEKLLF.

The chain carries TRBV5-6 and TRBJ2-5, with 7 bases lining up with TRBD1. Germline trimming cut 4 bases from V and 3 bases from J; bases unmatched to any gene: 6. Germline CDR1 is SGHDT and CDR2 is YYEEEE. The CDR3 extends over 14 amino acids. This CDR3 is CASSILQGKETQYF. DNA for the CDR3: TGTGCCAGCAGCATCCTACAGGGGAAAGAGACCCAGTACTTC.

This clonotype turned up a few times. The chain has TRBV20-1 and TRBJ2-2; 8 bases map to TRBD2. This CDR3 comprises 19 residues. Germline CDR1 reads DFQATT; CDR2 reads SNEGSKA (reference sequence). V was pared by 6 bases and J by 0 bases, with 18 bases of the junction left unmatched. In DNA, the CDR3 is TGCAGTGCCGTGGCGGTGGCGGGAGGCAAGATAGCGAACACCGGGGAGCTGTTTTTT. Protein product: CSAVAVAGGKIANTGELFF.

The chain carries TRBV6-5 and TRBJ1-2; D unclear. Germline CDR1 reads MNHEY; CDR2 reads SVGAGI. V lost 6 bases and J lost 7, with 15 bases in between. The CDR3 is 13 amino acids. CDR3 bases: TGTGCCAGCAGACCCGAGGCTTTACTTGGCTACACCTTC. Its translation: CASRPEALLGYTF.

With regard to this clonotype: A junction end diverges from the germline sequence, so it may reflect a read error. The chain recombines TRBV2 with TRBJ1-2; D not certain. The CDR3 spans 8 residues. CDR1 is SNHLY and CDR2 is FYNNEI in the germline V gene. Written as DNA, the CDR3 is TGTGCCAGCAAGGGTCCCTCCTTC. Protein sequence: CASKGPSF.

This clonotype was counted a few times. The CDR3 loop is CASSEFESAETQYF. Written as DNA, the CDR3 is TGCGCCAGCAGTGAGTTTGAATCAGCAGAGACCCAGTACTTC. This sequence joins TRBV10-2 and TRBJ2-5; D not resolved. The germline gives CDR1 WSHSY, CDR2 SAAADI. The V end lost 1 base, the J end lost 4 bases, and 10 bases lay between the germline ends. The CDR3 has 14 amino acids.

The gene calls are TRBV12-3 or TRBV12-4 and TRBJ2-7; D tentatively reads TRBD1 or TRBD2 (5 bases each). V shed 3 bases and J shed 0 bases, with 12 bases lying between them. The CDR3 extends over 15 amino acids. DNA of the CDR3: TGTGCCAGCAGTTTGGGGGTGGCTCCCTCCTACGAGCAGTACTTC. Protein: CASSLGVAPSYEQYF.

This clonotype has at least ten counts. V and J are TRBV20-1 and TRBJ1-5; D is uncertain. The CDR3 runs to 13 residues. Trimming left V 5 bases short and J 0 bases short, with 8 bases between. Germline CDR1 is DFQATT and CDR2 is SNEGSKA (reference sequence). Here the CDR3 DNA reads TGCAGTGCTGTTAGAAGTAGCAATCAGCCCCAGCATTTT. Its translation: CSAVRSSNQPQHF.

This clonotype appeared many times. The genes are TRBV20-1 and TRBJ1-1; possibly TRBD1 for D (5 bases). Deletions cut 0 bases from V and 3 bases from J, with 17 bases between. The CDR3 extends over 16 amino acids. Germline CDR1 is DFQATT and CDR2 is SNEGSKA (reference sequence). The CDR3 here is CSARDEGRVGDTEAFF. In nucleotides, the CDR3 is TGCAGTGCTAGAGATGAGGGCAGGGTCGGGGACACTGAAGCTTTCTTT.

This clonotype was detected only once. Here the CDR3 omits its conserved ending phenylalanine or tryptophan, so a read error is the likely source. The DNA is left out, because the CDR3 cannot be placed on it with certainty; the CDR3 is given as TCRdb lists it. The rearrangement uses TRBV2 and TRBJ2-5; TRBD2 was called by the table and not checked on the DNA. The CDR3 is 8 residues long, counting both termini. Germline V lookup: CDR1 SNHLY, CDR2 FYNNEI. The CDR3 sequence: CASSEEAG.

The gene calls are TRBV25-1 and TRBJ1-3; D is perhaps TRBD1 (6 bases). The CDR3 loop spans 12 amino acids. The germline V gene has CDR1 MGHDK and CDR2 SYGVNS. The V gene lost 8 bases and the J gene lost 4 bases, with 9 bases spanning the gap. The CDR3 sequence is CASATGGNTIYF. CDR3 coding DNA: TGTGCCAGCGCAACAGGGGGAAACACCATATATTTT. The full variable domain, rest sourced from reference TRBV25-1 and TRBJ1-3, is EADIYQTPRYLVIGTGKKITLECSQTMGHDKMYWYQQDPGMELHLIHYSYGVNSTEKGDLSSESTVSRIRTEHFPLTLESARPSHTSQYLCASATGGNTIYFGEGSWLTVV.

Turning to this clonotype: A clone one base away is much larger, so this may be a read error. The genes are TRBV14 and TRBJ2-5, with TRBD1 as a possible D gene (5 bases). Germline values: CDR1 SGHDN, CDR2 FVKESK. The CDR3 spans 15 residues. Trimming left V 1 base short and J 3 bases short, with 12 bases between. The chain's CDR3 is CASSQVRGFEETQYF. The CDR3 DNA is TGTGCCAGCAGCCAAGTAAGGGGTTTTGAAGAGACCCAGTACTTC.

This chain connects TRBV4-1 to TRBJ2-5; D gene unclear. Trimming stripped 1 base from V and 2 bases from J, with 8 bases between. The length of the CDR3 is 14 residues. From germline, CDR1 is MGHRA and CDR2 YSYEKL. CDR3: CASSQVRVQETQYF. CDR3 in DNA: TGCGCCAGCAGCCAAGTGAGAGTACAAGAGACCCAGTACTTC.

V gene TRBV7-3 combines with J gene TRBJ1-2, with D possibly TRBD1 on 6 matching bases. CDR1 and CDR2 (germline): SGHTA, FQGTGA. The CDR3 has 17 residues. Trimming cost V 4 bases and J 2 bases, with 20 bases left between them. For the CDR3, the DNA is TGTGCCAGCAGCTCAATACAGGGCCCCCCTTCAAACTATGGCTACACCTTC. It codes for CASSSIQGPPSNYGYTF.

The genes are TRBV5-1 and TRBJ2-3; the D gene is possibly TRBD1 (5 bases). CDR1 is SGHRS and CDR2 is YFSETQ in the germline V gene. The CDR3 length is 15 residues. V lost 4 bases and J lost 2, with 14 bases in between. This CDR3 reads CASSPQEFDTDTQYF. CDR3 bases: TGCGCCAGCAGCCCACAGGAATTCGACACAGATACGCAGTATTTT.

As regards this clonotype: This clone may be a read error of a much larger clone one base away. The chain is built from TRBV6-5 and TRBJ1-6; D is unresolved. The CDR3 has 13 residues. Trimming left V 2 bases short and J 8 bases short, with 7 bases between. Per germline, CDR1 MNHEY and CDR2 SVGAGI. This chain's CDR3 is CASSYASYSPLHF. The DNA of the CDR3 is TGTGCCAGCAGTTACGCTAGTTATTCACCCCTCCACTTT.

The chain combines TRBV29-1 with TRBJ1-6; maybe TRBD1 (5 bases). With 6 bases removed from V and 8 bases from J, the gap between germline ends came to 14 bases. Germline V gene lookup returns CDR1 SQVTM and CDR2 ANQGSEA. The length of the CDR3 is 13 residues. CDR3 residues: CSVVATVDSPLHF. CDR3 nucleotide sequence: TGCAGCGTGGTGGCGACAGTCGATTCACCCCTCCACTTT.

The chain's CDR3 is CASSLAGGGPSPLHF. CDR3 in DNA: TGTGCCAGCAGCTTAGCGGGCGGGGGGCCTTCACCCCTCCACTTT. The gene calls are TRBV7-2 and TRBJ1-6; possibly TRBD1 for D (6 bases). CDR3 length: 15 residues. In germline, CDR1 is SGHTA, CDR2 FQGNSA. Trimming took 0 bases from V and 9 from J, leaving 12 bases between them.

Details on this clonotype: One base away lies a much larger clone, so this may be a sequencing read error. The rearrangement uses TRBV7-9 and TRBJ2-2; D gene uncertain. The CDR3 has 18 amino acids. Germline V lookup: CDR1 SEHNR, CDR2 FQNEAQ (reference sequence). V was cut by 3 bases and J by 3 bases, with 20 bases left in between. CDR3 sequence (DNA): TGTGCCAGCAGCTTTCCGGCCAGTAGTCGTGCGGACACCGGGGAGCTGTTTTTT. This encodes CASSFPASSRADTGELFF.

Points on this clonotype: A much larger clone differs from this one at a single base, so this may be a read error. CDR3 sequence reads: CASNLGRGRTSYEQYF. As DNA, the CDR3 is TGCGCCAGCAACTTGGGTCGCGGGAGGACCTCCTACGAGCAGTACTTC. V usage is TRBV13 and J usage is TRBJ2-7, with TRBD2 matching over 8 bases. CDR1 is PRHDT and CDR2 is FYEKMQ in the germline V gene (reference sequence). This CDR3 comprises 16 residues.

In regard to this clonotype: One end of the junction varies from germline; a read error may be responsible. The genes are TRBV7-2 and TRBJ2-5; D not certain. Looked up from germline, CDR1 is SGHTA and CDR2 is FQGNSA. The CDR3 length is 13 residues. The CDR3, as DNA: TGTGCCAGCGGCTTAGTCGGTAGGGAGACCCAGTACTTC. Protein sequence: CASGLVGRETQYF.